A single sample is the source of the 9 T cell receptor beta chains below, sequenced in a study of somatic mutations in cytotoxic T cells in rheumatoid arthritis. Generated by immunoSEQ multiplex PCR, the TCRdb table keeps only in-frame clones and is missing some. The table shows approximately 11,000 clones, with almost 85% occurring only once. The sample consisted of CD8+ T cells sorted from blood. These receptors were taken from a woman in her fifties or sixties with rheumatoid arthritis.

This chain uses TRBV27 with TRBJ2-2; TRBD1 matches at 7 bases. CDR3 length: 13 residues. V dropped 3 bases and J dropped 6; count of bases not matched to a gene: 1. Germline values: CDR1 MNHEY, CDR2 SMNVEV (reference sequence). Here the CDR3 reads CASSFTGAGELFF. DNA of the CDR3: TGTGCCAGCAGTTTTACAGGGGCCGGGGAGCTGTTTTTT.

The chain is built from TRBV5-1 and TRBJ2-3; unclear D gene. Trimming removed 1 base from V and 0 bases from J, with 6 bases in between. Looked up from germline, CDR1 is SGHRS and CDR2 is YFSETQ. This CDR3 has 14 residues. CDR3 amino acids: CASSLWLSTDTQYF. In nucleotides, the CDR3 is TGCGCCAGCAGCTTGTGGCTTAGCACAGATACGCAGTATTTT.

This chain joins TRBV7-2 and TRBJ2-1, with D possibly matching TRBD1 (5 bases). The CDR3 has 12 amino acids. The V gene lost 5 bases and the J gene lost 8 bases, with 10 bases spanning the gap. CDR1 SGHTA and CDR2 FQGNSA come from the germline V gene. Here the CDR3 reads CASSAQVDEQFF. CDR3 in DNA: TGTGCCAGCAGCGCACAGGTCGATGAGCAGTTCTTC.

The chain is built from TRBV19 and TRBJ1-5, with D hard to call. The CDR3 extends over 15 amino acids. Germline V gene sequence: CDR1 LNHDA, CDR2 SQIVND (reference sequence). Trimming took 3 bases from V and 3 from J, leaving 12 bases between them. CDR3 DNA sequence: TGTGCCAGTAGTATGTCGGCAGACATCAATCAGCCCCAGCATTTT. This codes for CASSMSADINQPQHF.

CDR3 in amino acids: CASSLTALEGYTF. In DNA, the CDR3 is TGTGCCAGCAGTTTGACTGCTCTAGAGGGCTACACCTTC. The rearrangement links TRBV11-2 to TRBJ1-2; D not resolved. Germline loops: CDR1 SGHAT, CDR2 FQNNGV. The CDR3 length is 13 residues. V dropped 6 bases and J dropped 8 bases, with 16 bases sitting between them.

This clone was seen once. The genes are TRBV18 and TRBJ2-5; no definite D call. The end of the DNA fits TRBJ2-7 better, so the J call may be wrong. The CDR3 has 12 residues. CDR1 is KGHSH and CDR2 is LQKENI in the germline V gene. CDR3 nucleotide sequence: TGTGCCAGCTCCCCTAGCTCCTACGAGCAGTACTTC. Translation: CASSPSSYEQYF.

CDR3 region: CASSSGLAGYEQYF. The DNA of the CDR3 is TGTGCCAGTAGTTCCGGACTAGCGGGGTACGAGCAGTACTTC. The chain recombines TRBV19 with TRBJ2-7, with 12 bases matching TRBD2. CDR1 LNHDA and CDR2 SQIVND come from the germline V gene (reference sequence). After removal of 5 bases from V and 4 bases from J, the junction contained 3 bases not matched to a gene. The CDR3 runs 14 residues.

This clone was detected only a few times. The CDR3 sequence: CASSYSEGVGYTF. The CDR3 DNA reads TGTGCCAGCAGTTACTCGGAAGGGGTTGGCTACACCTTC. V usage is TRBV6-5 and J usage is TRBJ1-2; D is perhaps TRBD1 (5 bases). The germline V gene encodes CDR1 MNHEY and CDR2 SVGAGI. CDR3 size: 13 residues. V was shortened by 0 bases and J by 7 bases, with 9 bases between the two germline ends.

This clone was detected once. The V gene is TRBV15, the J gene TRBJ2-3, with a weak D call TRBD2 (7 bases). V was pared by 7 bases and J by 3 bases, with 14 bases between. The CDR3 consists of 14 residues. Per germline, CDR1 LNHNV and CDR2 YYDKDF (reference sequence). The CDR3 loop reads CATKSRGGTDTQYF. The DNA of the CDR3 is TGTGCCACCAAGAGCAGGGGAGGGACAGATACGCAGTATTTT. The full variable domain, with the rest looked up from reference TRBV15 and TRBJ2-3, is DAMVIQNPRYQVTQFGKPVTLSCSQTLNHNVMYWYQQKSSQAPKLLFHYYDKDFNNEADTPDNFQSRRPNTSFCFLDIRSPGLGDTAMYLCATKSRGGTDTQYFGPGTRLTVL.